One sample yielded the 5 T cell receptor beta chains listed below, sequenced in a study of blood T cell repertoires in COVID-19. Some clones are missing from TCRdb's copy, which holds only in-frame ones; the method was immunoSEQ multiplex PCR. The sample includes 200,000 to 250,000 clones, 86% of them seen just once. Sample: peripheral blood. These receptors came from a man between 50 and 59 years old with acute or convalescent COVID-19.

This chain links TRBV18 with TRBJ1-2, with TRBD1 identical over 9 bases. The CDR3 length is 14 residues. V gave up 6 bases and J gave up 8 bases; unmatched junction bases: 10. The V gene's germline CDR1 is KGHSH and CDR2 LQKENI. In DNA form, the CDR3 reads TGTGCCAGCTCCCGTACAGGGGGCGCGTGGGGCTACACCTTC. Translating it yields CASSRTGGAWGYTF.

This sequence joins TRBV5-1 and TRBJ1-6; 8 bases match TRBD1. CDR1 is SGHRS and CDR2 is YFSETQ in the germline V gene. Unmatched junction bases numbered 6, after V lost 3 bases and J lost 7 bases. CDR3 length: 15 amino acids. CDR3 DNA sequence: TGCGCCAGCAGCTCCCAGACAGGGGCCAATTCACCCCTCCACTTT. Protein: CASSSQTGANSPLHF.

CDR3 sequence (DNA): TGTGCCAGCAGCCGCGGGACAGGGGACGGTGGCTACACCTTC. Translated, it gives CASSRGTGDGGYTF. This chain uses TRBV7-9 with TRBJ1-2; 10 nucleotides line up with TRBD1. Germline V CDR1 and CDR2: SEHNR, FQNEAQ (reference sequence). J lost 7 bases, V lost 5 bases, and 7 bases had no gene match. The CDR3 loop spans 14 amino acids. Variable domain in full (rest from reference TRBV7-9 and TRBJ1-2): DTGVSQNPRHKITKRGQNVTFRCDPISEHNRLYWYRQTLGQGPEFLTYFQNEAQLEKSRLLSDRFSAERPKGSFSTLEIQRTEQGDSAMYLCASSRGTGDGGYTFGSGTRLTVV.

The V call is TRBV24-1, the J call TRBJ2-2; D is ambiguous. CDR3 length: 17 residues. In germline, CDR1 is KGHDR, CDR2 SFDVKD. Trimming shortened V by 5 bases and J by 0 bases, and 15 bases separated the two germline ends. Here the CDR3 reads CATSVAETTANTGELFF. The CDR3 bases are TGTGCCACCAGTGTGGCCGAAACTACCGCGAACACCGGGGAGCTGTTTTTT.

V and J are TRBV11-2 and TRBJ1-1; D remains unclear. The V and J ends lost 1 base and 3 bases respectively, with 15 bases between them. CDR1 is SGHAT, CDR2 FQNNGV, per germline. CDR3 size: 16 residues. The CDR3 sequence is CASSLAGRGQDTEAFF. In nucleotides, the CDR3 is TGTGCCAGCAGCTTAGCCGGTCGCGGGCAGGACACTGAAGCTTTCTTT.